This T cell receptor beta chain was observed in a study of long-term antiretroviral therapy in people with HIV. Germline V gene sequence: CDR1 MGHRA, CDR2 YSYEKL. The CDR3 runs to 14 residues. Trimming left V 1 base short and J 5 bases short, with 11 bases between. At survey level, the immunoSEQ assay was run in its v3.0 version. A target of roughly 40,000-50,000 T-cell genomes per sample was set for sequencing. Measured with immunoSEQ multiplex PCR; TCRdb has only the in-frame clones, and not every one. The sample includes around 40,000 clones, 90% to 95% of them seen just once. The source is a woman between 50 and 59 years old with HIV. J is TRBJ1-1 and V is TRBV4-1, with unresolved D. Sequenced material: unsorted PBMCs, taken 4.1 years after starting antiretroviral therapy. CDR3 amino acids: CASSQGSLLTEAFF. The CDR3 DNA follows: TGCGCCAGCAGCCAAGGGTCGCTGTTAACTGAAGCTTTCTTT.